The 21 T cell receptor beta chains in this list originate from one sample, sequenced in a study of technical replicates of blood from a handful of donors (dated by TCRdb to 2017 to 2019). Libraries were made using the immunoSEQ multiplex PCR assay. In its TCRdb copy, this immuneACCESS table keeps in-frame sequences only and misses some clones. Where compared with another copy, unresolved V genes explain less than half of these, and the others have no known cause. This sample comprises 70,000 or so clones, around 91% of them detected only once. The ten top clones hold under 0.45% of the sample. Material: T cells isolated from PBMCs. The receptors stem from a human donor in good health. Some clones in this sample may be carry-over from other donors' samples.

The chain joins TRBV4-3 to TRBJ2-3, with TRBD2 matching over 8 bases. V trimming: 4 bases; J trimming: 3 bases; junction bases outside the gene matches: 6. The CDR3 runs to 15 residues. Germline values: CDR1 LGHNA, CDR2 YSLEER. CDR3 sequence: CASSRILAGTDTQYF. DNA for the CDR3: TGCGCCAGCAGCCGAATTCTAGCGGGTACAGATACGCAGTATTTT.

The chain links TRBV7-3 to TRBJ2-6; D remains unclear. V lost 5 bases and J lost 0, with 17 bases in between. Per the germline V gene, CDR1 is SGHTA and CDR2 is FQGTGA. CDR3 length: 18 amino acids. CDR3 nucleotides: TGTGCCAGCAGCGGAAGTAACCTAGGAAGCTCTGGGGCCAACGTCCTGACTTTC. Translation gives CASSGSNLGSSGANVLTF.

The V call is TRBV5-1, the J call TRBJ2-3; 7 nucleotides line up with TRBD2. Looked up from germline, CDR1 is SGHRS and CDR2 is YFSETQ. The junction had 13 bases not matched to a gene; V was cut back by 3 bases and J by 6 bases. CDR3 size: 16 residues. The DNA for the CDR3 is TGCGCCAGCAGCTCAGAGCGGGGAGCTCCCAGGGATACGCAGTATTTT. This encodes CASSSERGAPRDTQYF. Complete variable domain (other parts from reference TRBV5-1 and TRBJ2-3): KAGVTQTPRYLIKTRGQQVTLSCSPISGHRSVSWYQQTPGQGLQFLFEYFSETQRNKGNFPGRFSGRQFSNSRSEMNVSTLELGDSALYLCASSSERGAPRDTQYFGPGTRLTVL.

In this sample, this clone turned up once. The rearrangement links TRBV5-1 to TRBJ2-7; 10 bases fit TRBD2. Germline CDR1 and CDR2: SGHRS and YFSETQ. The CDR3 has 14 residues. Trimming took 2 bases from V and 2 from J; bases not matched to a gene: 1. The CDR3 spells CASSLAGGPYEQYF. CDR3 DNA: TGCGCCAGCAGCTTAGCGGGAGGGCCCTACGAGCAGTACTTC.

For the CDR3, the DNA is TGTGCCAGCAGTTCCCAGGGGGGCCTGCGGGGCTACACCTTC. This codes for CASSSQGGLRGYTF. The V and J genes are TRBV27 and TRBJ1-2, with 7 nucleotides matching TRBD1. This CDR3 is built from 14 residues. Germline values: CDR1 MNHEY, CDR2 SMNVEV (reference sequence). Trimming removed 4 bases from V and 8 bases from J; junction bases left unmatched: 10.

The gene calls are TRBV15 and TRBJ2-1; TRBD2 is a possible D gene (6 bases). V lost 9 bases to trimming and J lost 10 bases, with 16 bases between them. Germline CDR1 is LNHNV and CDR2 is YYDKDF (reference sequence). The CDR3 length is 12 residues. The CDR3 coding sequence is TGTGCCACGGGAGAGACTAGTGACGAGCAGTTCTTC. Protein product: CATGETSDEQFF.

The V call is TRBV6-5, the J call TRBJ1-5; the D is unclear. The CDR3 runs 14 residues. CDR1 is MNHEY and CDR2 is SVGAGI in the germline V gene. Trimming took off 6 bases at V and 4 bases at J, with 13 bases between the two ends. CDR3 residues: CASRPLGGNQPQHF. The CDR3 nucleotides are TGTGCCAGCAGACCCCTCGGAGGGAATCAGCCCCAGCATTTT.

The chain links TRBV2 to TRBJ2-1, with a weak D call TRBD1 (6 bases). The germline CDR1 and CDR2 sequences are SNHLY and FYNNEI. The CDR3 contains 14 residues. The V and J ends lost 5 bases and 2 bases respectively, with 10 bases between them. Written as DNA, the CDR3 is TGTGCCAGCAGTCTCACAGGGACCTACAATGAGCAGTTCTTC. Translated, it gives CASSLTGTYNEQFF.

The chain joins TRBV5-4 to TRBJ1-4; 9 bases line up with TRBD1. The V segment lost 3 bases and the J segment 8 bases; nucleotides outside the gene matches: 8. There are 15 residues in the CDR3. Per the germline V gene, CDR1 is SGHNT and CDR2 is YYREEE (reference sequence). CDR3: CASSSTGTGLEKLFF. Written as DNA, the CDR3 is TGTGCCAGCAGCTCGACCGGGACAGGGTTAGAAAAACTGTTTTTT.

CDR3 protein: CAWSVYSNQPQHF. DNA of the CDR3: TGTGCCTGGAGCGTATATAGCAATCAGCCCCAGCATTTT. This chain links TRBV30 with TRBJ1-5; D is unresolved. CDR1 is GTSNPN, CDR2 SVGIG, per germline (reference sequence). The ends were cut back, 3 bases at V and 0 bases at J, with 6 bases in the middle. CDR3 length: 13 residues.

This clone has only one observation. J is TRBJ1-4 and V is TRBV2, with a possible D match to TRBD1 (6 bases). This CDR3 has 12 amino acids. Trimming took 6 bases from V and 10 from J, leaving 12 bases between them. From germline, CDR1 is SNHLY and CDR2 FYNNEI. The CDR3 coding sequence is TGTGCCAGCAGCCTTACAGGGCGAAAACTGTTTTTT. It codes for CASSLTGRKLFF.

V gene TRBV7-9 combines with J gene TRBJ2-7; 7 nucleotides line up with TRBD1. Per the germline V gene, CDR1 is SEHNR and CDR2 is FQNEAQ (reference sequence). Trimming cost V 2 bases and J 4 bases; bases outside gene matches: 5. The CDR3 extends over 14 amino acids. Here the CDR3 reads CASSLWDRRYEQYF. The CDR3 DNA reads TGTGCCAGCAGCTTATGGGACAGAAGATACGAGCAGTACTTC.

The chain uses TRBV28 and TRBJ2-3; 8 nucleotides line up with TRBD2. Germline V CDR1 and CDR2: MDHEN, SYDVKM. The CDR3 is made up of 14 amino acids. V lost 7 bases, J lost 4 bases, and 7 bases stayed unmatched. The CDR3 is CASTTLGGADTQYF. The CDR3 DNA sequence: TGTGCCAGCACCACTCTCGGGGGGGCAGATACGCAGTATTTT.

The V gene is TRBV30, the J gene TRBJ1-6; D unresolved. This CDR3 has 16 residues. CDR1 and CDR2 from the germline V gene are GTSNPN and SVGIG (reference sequence). Trimming removed 4 bases from V and 0 bases from J, with 13 bases in between. The CDR3 loop is CAWMRSSSSYNSPLHF. Written as DNA, the CDR3 is TGTGCCTGGATGAGGTCCTCGAGCTCCTATAATTCACCCCTCCACTTT.

This chain joins TRBV29-1 and TRBJ1-5; TRBD1 is a possible D gene (6 bases). The V end was cut by 1 base, the J end by 6 bases, with 16 bases between. Looked up from germline, CDR1 is SQVTM and CDR2 is ANQGSEA. This CDR3 is 15 amino acids long. The chain's CDR3 is CSVEAARGLGQPQHF. DNA for the CDR3: TGCAGCGTTGAAGCGGCCAGGGGATTGGGTCAGCCCCAGCATTTT.

The V call is TRBV28, the J call TRBJ2-1; 7 bases map to TRBD2. The CDR3 length is 14 residues. The junction had 5 bases not matched to a gene; V was cut back by 6 bases and J by 3 bases. Germline CDR1 and CDR2: MDHEN and SYDVKM. The CDR3 loop is CASRPRTSYNEQFF. The DNA of the CDR3 is TGTGCCAGCAGGCCCCGGACTAGCTACAATGAGCAGTTCTTC.

The chain couples TRBV28 to TRBJ1-2, with 8 positions matching TRBD1. The CDR3 runs to 13 residues. CDR1 and CDR2 from the germline V gene are MDHEN and SYDVKM. The V gene end was trimmed by 9 bases and the J gene end by 5 bases; junction bases not matched to a gene: 8. The CDR3 nucleotides read TGTGCCAGTGCGGGACAGGACCCTTATGGCTACACCTTC. Its protein is CASAGQDPYGYTF.

The chain combines TRBV28 with TRBJ2-3, with 10 bases that match TRBD2. The CDR3 length is 17 residues. V trimming: 7 bases; J trimming: 6 bases; junction bases outside the gene matches: 16. CDR1 is MDHEN, CDR2 SYDVKM, per germline. CDR3 DNA: TGTGCCAGCATTGTAGGGGGACTAGCGTTCCGGTTGGATACGCAGTATTTT. It translates to CASIVGGLAFRLDTQYF. Together with reference TRBV28 and TRBJ2-3, the CDR3 gives the full variable domain: DVKVTQSSRYLVKRTGEKVFLECVQDMDHENMFWYRQDPGLGLRLIYFSYDVKMKEKGDIPEGYSVSREKKERFSLILESASTNQTSMYLCASIVGGLAFRLDTQYFGPGTRLTVL.

The rearrangement uses TRBV5-8 and TRBJ2-5, with TRBD2 identical over 10 bases. Germline trimming cut 2 bases from V and 4 bases from J; bases unmatched to any gene: 2. Germline CDR1 and CDR2: SGHTS and YDEGEE. CDR3 length equals 14 residues. In nucleotides, the CDR3 is TGTGCCAGCAGCTTCGGACTAGCGGCAGAGACCCAGTACTTC. The encoded protein is CASSFGLAAETQYF. Combining the CDR3 with reference TRBV5-8 and TRBJ2-5 gives the whole variable domain EAGVTQSPTHLIKTRGQQATLRCSPISGHTSVYWYQQALGLGLQFLLWYDEGEERNRGNFPPRFSGRQFPNYSSELNVNALELEDSALYLCASSFGLAAETQYFGPGTRLLVL.

The chain carries TRBV14 and TRBJ1-6, with 11 bases matching TRBD1. The CDR3 is 22 amino acids. CDR1 SGHDN and CDR2 FVKESK come from the germline V gene. Trimming at V came to 2 bases and at J to 0 bases, leaving 15 bases not matched to a gene. CDR3 residues: CASSQIIGRDRGFYSYNSPLHF. CDR3 coding DNA: TGTGCCAGCAGCCAAATTATCGGCCGGGACAGGGGGTTTTACTCCTATAATTCACCCCTCCACTTT.

The V gene is TRBV6-5, the J gene TRBJ1-5; the match to TRBD1 covers 8 bases. The germline gives CDR1 MNHEY, CDR2 SVGAGI. This CDR3 spans 15 amino acids. With 7 bases clipped from V and 0 bases from J, the junction kept 5 bases outside the gene matches. DNA of the CDR3: TGTGCCAGCAAGACAGGGGCGTTTAGCAATCAGCCCCAGCATTTT. Encoded protein: CASKTGAFSNQPQHF.